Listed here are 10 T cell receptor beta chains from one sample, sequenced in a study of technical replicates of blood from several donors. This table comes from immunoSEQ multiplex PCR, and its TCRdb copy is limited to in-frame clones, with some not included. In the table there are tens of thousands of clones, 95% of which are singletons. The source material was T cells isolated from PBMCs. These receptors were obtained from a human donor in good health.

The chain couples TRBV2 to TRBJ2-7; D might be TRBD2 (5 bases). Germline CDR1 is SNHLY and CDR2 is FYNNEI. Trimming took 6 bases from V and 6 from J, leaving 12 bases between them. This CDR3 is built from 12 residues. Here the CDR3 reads CASSEDWAEQYF. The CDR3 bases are TGTGCCAGCAGCGAGGACTGGGCCGAGCAGTACTTC.

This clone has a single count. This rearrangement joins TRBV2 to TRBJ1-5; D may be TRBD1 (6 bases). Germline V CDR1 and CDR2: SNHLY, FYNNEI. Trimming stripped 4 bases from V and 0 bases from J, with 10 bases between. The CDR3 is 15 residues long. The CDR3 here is CASSARTDSNQPQHF. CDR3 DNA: TGTGCCAGCAGTGCTCGGACAGATAGCAATCAGCCCCAGCATTTT.

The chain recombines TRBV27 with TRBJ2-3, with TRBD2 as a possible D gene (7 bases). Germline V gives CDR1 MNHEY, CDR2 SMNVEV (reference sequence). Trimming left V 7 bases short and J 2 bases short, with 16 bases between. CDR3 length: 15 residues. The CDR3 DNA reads TGTGCCAGCACTAGAGCGGGACATAACACAGATACGCAGTATTTT. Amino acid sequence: CASTRAGHNTDTQYF.

The DNA of the CDR3 is TGTGCCAGCAGCCGAGGTGGACAGGGGGCAAGTGATACGCAGTATTTT. Translation gives CASSRGGQGASDTQYF. The chain has TRBV4-2 and TRBJ2-3; 11 bases fit TRBD1. CDR1 and CDR2 from the germline V gene are LGHNA and YNFKEQ. The CDR3 loop spans 16 amino acids. V dropped 4 bases and J dropped 6; count of bases not matched to a gene: 9.

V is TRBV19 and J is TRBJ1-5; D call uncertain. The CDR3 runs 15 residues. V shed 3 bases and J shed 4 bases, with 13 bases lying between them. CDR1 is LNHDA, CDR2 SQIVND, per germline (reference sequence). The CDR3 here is CASSMSEARNQPQHF. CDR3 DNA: TGTGCCAGTAGTATGTCCGAAGCTCGGAATCAGCCCCAGCATTTT.

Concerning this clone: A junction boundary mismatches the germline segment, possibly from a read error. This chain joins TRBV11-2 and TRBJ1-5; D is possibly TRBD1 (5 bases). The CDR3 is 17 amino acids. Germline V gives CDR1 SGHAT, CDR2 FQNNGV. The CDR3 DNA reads TGTGCCAGCAGCTTAGGCCCAGTGGGGGGACCGAATCGGCCCCAGCATTTT. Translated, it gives CASSLGPVGGPNRPQHF.

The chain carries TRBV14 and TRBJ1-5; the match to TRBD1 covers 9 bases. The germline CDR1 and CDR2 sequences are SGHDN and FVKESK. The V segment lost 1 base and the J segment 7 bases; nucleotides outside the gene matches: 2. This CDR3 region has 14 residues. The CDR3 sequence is CASSQVGTGQPQHF. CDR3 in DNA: TGTGCCAGCAGCCAAGTCGGGACAGGGCAGCCCCAGCATTTT.

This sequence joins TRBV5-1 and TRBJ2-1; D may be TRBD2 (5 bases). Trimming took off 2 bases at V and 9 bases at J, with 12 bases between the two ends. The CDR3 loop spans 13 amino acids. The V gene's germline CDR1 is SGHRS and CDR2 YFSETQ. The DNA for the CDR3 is TGCGCCAGCAGCTTCGGGGAGATCGCTGAGCAGTTCTTC. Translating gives CASSFGEIAEQFF.

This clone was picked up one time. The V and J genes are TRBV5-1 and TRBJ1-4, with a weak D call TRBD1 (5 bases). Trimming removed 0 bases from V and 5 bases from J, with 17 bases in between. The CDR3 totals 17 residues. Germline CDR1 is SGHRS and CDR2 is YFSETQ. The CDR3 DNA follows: TGCGCCAGCAGCTTGGGGAAAGACGACAGATTAAATGAAAAACTGTTTTTT. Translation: CASSLGKDDRLNEKLFF. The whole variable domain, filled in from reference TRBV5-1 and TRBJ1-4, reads KAGVTQTPRYLIKTRGQQVTLSCSPISGHRSVSWYQQTPGQGLQFLFEYFSETQRNKGNFPGRFSGRQFSNSRSEMNVSTLELGDSALYLCASSLGKDDRLNEKLFFGSGTQLSVL.

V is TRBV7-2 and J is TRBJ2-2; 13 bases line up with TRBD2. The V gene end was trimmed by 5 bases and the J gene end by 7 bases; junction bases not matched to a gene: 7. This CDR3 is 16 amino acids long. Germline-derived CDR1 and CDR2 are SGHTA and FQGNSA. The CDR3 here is CASSPGLAGAIGELFF. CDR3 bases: TGTGCCAGCAGCCCCGGACTAGCGGGAGCAATCGGGGAGCTGTTTTTT. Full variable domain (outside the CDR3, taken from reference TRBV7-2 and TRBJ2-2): GAGVSQSPSNKVTEKGKDVELRCDPISGHTALYWYRQSLGQGLEFLIYFQGNSAPDKSGLPSDRFSAERTGGSVSTLTIQRTQQEDSAVYLCASSPGLAGAIGELFFGEGSRLTVL.